This T cell receptor beta chain is from a study of cytomegalovirus exposure and HLA in healthy donors. Broader study findings: CMV antigen specificity of three CMV-associated chains was confirmed in vitro.

There are 19 residues in the CDR3. The germline CDR1 and CDR2 sequences are SGHVS and FQNEAQ. V lost 1 base and J lost 1; bases outside the gene matches: 15. Amplification used 60 Vbeta primers and 13 Jbeta primers. Assay used: immunoSEQ multiplex PCR; TCRdb lists only in-frame clones, some missing. The repertoire table contains about 83,000 clones. Despite likely unrecorded immune exposures, the donors were nominally healthy at the time of sampling. A note on this clone: Its cognate antigen is unknown.

The chain is built from TRBV7-8 and TRBJ2-5, with 7 bases matching TRBD2. The TCR was taken from a young man in good health and CMV-seropositive. The specimen was PBMCs. The CDR3 DNA is TGTGCCAGCAGCTTAGGATACGGCTTAAGCGGGATCATCCAAGAGACCCAGTACTTC. It specifies CASSLGYGLSGIIQETQYF. Supplemented by reference TRBV7-8 and TRBJ2-5, the full variable domain reads GAGVSQSPRYKVAKRGQDVALRCDPISGHVSLFWYQQALGQGPEFLTYFQNEAQLDKSGLPSDRFFAERPEGSVSTLKIQRTQQEDSAVYLCASSLGYGLSGIIQETQYFGPGTRLLVL.